These T cell receptor beta chains were read from a single sample in a study of control samples from healthy donors and cancer patients. This table comes from immunoSEQ multiplex PCR, and its TCRdb copy is limited to in-frame clones, with some not included. The sample lists around 95,000 clones, around four fifths seen once, with 19% in the top ten. Sequenced: blood. The receptor source for this set is a man aged 25-45 years in good health. The CDR3 runs from the conserved cysteine through the conserved F or W. The D gene is left open where the match is weak. Some rows mark clone size as missing; the rest say once, few, many or name a class of expanded clone.

length | size | J | V | D | DNA | CDR3
13 | . | TRBJ2-3 | TRBV10-3 | TRBD1 | TGTGCCTCGGGACAGGGGTCCTCAGATACGCAGTATTTT | CASGQGSSDTQYF
16 | . | TRBJ2-7 | TRBV3-1/TRBV3-2 | . | TGTGCCAGCAGCCAAGATCTTCAGGGGCCCTCCTACGAGCAGTACTTC | CASSQDLQGPSYEQYF
18 | . | TRBJ2-6 | TRBV7-2 | TRBD1 | TGTGCCAGCAGCCCAGAGACAGGGATTTACTTTGGGGCCAACGTCCTGACTTTC | CASSPETGIYFGANVLTF
14 | . | TRBJ2-1 | TRBV10-1 | TRBD1 | TGCGCCAGCAGTGAGTTCGGACAGGGTGGTGAGCAGTTCTTC | CASSEFGQGGEQFF
14 | . | TRBJ2-7 | TRBV12-5 | TRBD1 | TGTGCTAGTGGCCCCGGACAGGGTCCCTACGAGCAGTACTTC | CASGPGQGPYEQYF
16 | . | TRBJ1-3 | TRBV19 | TRBD1 | TGTGCCAGTAGTACCTTGGGACAGGTAGCAGGAAACACCATATATTTT | CASSTLGQVAGNTIYF
13 | . | TRBJ1-4 | TRBV6-1 | . | TGTGCCAGCAGTGAAGGGGGTCATCCGAAGCGGTTTTTT | CASSEGGHPKRFF
14 | . | TRBJ2-7 | TRBV2 | TRBD2 | TGTGCCAGCAGGGCAACTAGCGGGATGTACGAGCAGTACTTC | CASRATSGMYEQYF
14 | . | TRBJ1-2 | TRBV29-1 | . | TGCAGCGTTGCAAGGGACCGAGAGGACTATGGCTACACCTTC | CSVARDREDYGYTF
15 | few | TRBJ2-7 | TRBV5-1 | TRBD2 | TGCGCCAGCAGCTTGGAGCCTAGCGGATCCTACGAGCAGTACTTC | CASSLEPSGSYEQYF
13 | . | TRBJ1-2 | TRBV3-1/TRBV3-2 | . | TGTGCCAGCAGCCTTAGCGCCGACTATGGCTACACCTTC | CASSLSADYGYTF
16 | . | TRBJ2-7 | TRBV27 | TRBD1 | TGTGCCAGCAGGACTATTATACAGGGGGCTTGGTACGAGCAGTACTTC | CASRTIIQGAWYEQYF
16 | few | TRBJ1-5 | TRBV28 | . | TGTGCCAGCAGTTTGGAAGGTGGGCAGCCTAATCAGCCCCAGCATTTT | CASSLEGGQPNQPQHF
15 | . | TRBJ2-3 | TRBV5-4 | TRBD1 | TGTGCCAGCAGCAGCCGGGACAGTTTCACAGATACGCAGTATTTT | CASSSRDSFTDTQYF
15 | . | TRBJ2-3 | TRBV2 | TRBD1 | TGTGCCAGCAGCCCCCGGGACAGGGGCCCAGATACGCAGTATTTT | CASSPRDRGPDTQYF
13 | . | TRBJ1-2 | TRBV25-1 | . | TGTGCCAGCAGTGAGGACCGGGACTATGGCTACACCTTC | CASSEDRDYGYTF
14 | . | TRBJ1-4 | TRBV28 | . | TGTGCCAGCAGCCCCGCCGGGGCGGTGGAAAAACTGTTTTTT | CASSPAGAVEKLFF
15 | . | TRBJ1-2 | TRBV7-9 | . | TGTGCCAGCAGCTTAGCATCAGGGGCAGGATATGGCTACACCTTC | CASSLASGAGYGYTF
15 | . | TRBJ2-7 | TRBV6-1 | TRBD2 | TGTGCCAGCAGTGAAGTTAGGACTAGCGGGGGGGCCAAGTACTTC | CASSEVRTSGGAKYF
13 | . | TRBJ2-7 | TRBV29-1 | . | TGCAGCGTTCCGGGACCTACCACCTACGAGCAGTACTTC | CSVPGPTTYEQYF
15 | . | TRBJ1-2 | TRBV6-5 | . | TGTGCCAGCAGTTATGGCGGAGGGGATAACTATGGCTACACCTTC | CASSYGGGDNYGYTF
17 | . | TRBJ2-1 | TRBV12-5 | TRBD1 | TGTGCTAGTGGTTGGTCGCTCCGGGACAGGGGCTACAATGAGCAGTTCTTC | CASGWSLRDRGYNEQFF
15 | once | TRBJ2-1 | TRBV7-3 | TRBD1 | TGTGCCAGCAGCTCGACAGGGGGCGCAAACAATGAGCAGTTCTTC | CASSSTGGANNEQFF
14 | . | TRBJ1-2 | TRBV29-1 | . | TGCAGCGTTGAGCGGGGGGGCGCGAACTATGGCTACACCTTC | CSVERGGANYGYTF
17 | few | TRBJ2-1 | TRBV27 | . | TGTGCCAGCAGTTTATCCCAGAGGAGTTCCAACACCAATGAGCAGTTCTTC | CASSLSQRSSNTNEQFF
13 | . | TRBJ1-2 | TRBV6-2/TRBV6-3 | . | TGTGCCAGCAGTTACGACGTAGACTATGGCTACACCTTC | CASSYDVDYGYTF
15 | once | TRBJ2-1 | TRBV5-4 | TRBD1 | TGTGCCAGCAGCACGGACAGGGATCGGAACAATGAGCAGTTCTTC | CASSTDRDRNNEQFF
15 | . | TRBJ1-1 | TRBV9 | . | TGTGCCAGCAGCGTAATCGGGGGCCGGAACACTGAAGCTTTCTTT | CASSVIGGRNTEAFF
14 | . | TRBJ2-1 | TRBV15 | . | TGTGCCACCAGCAGGGGCGGTGGCTACAATGAGCAGTTCTTC | CATSRGGGYNEQFF
13 | . | TRBJ2-2 | TRBV3-1/TRBV3-2 | . | TGTGCCAGCAGCCAAGTTCCCACCGGGGAGCTGTTTTTT | CASSQVPTGELFF
15 | . | TRBJ1-1 | TRBV19 | . | TGTGCCAGTAGTATTGGGCGGAGTATGAACACTGAAGCTTTCTTT | CASSIGRSMNTEAFF
15 | . | TRBJ2-6 | TRBV11-2 | . | TGTGCCAGCAGCTTACGGGGCTCTGGGGCCAACGTCCTGACTTTC | CASSLRGSGANVLTF
16 | . | TRBJ2-3 | TRBV7-2 | . | TGTGCCAGCAGCTTAGCGGTGACAGACCCCACAGATACGCAGTATTTT | CASSLAVTDPTDTQYF
16 | . | TRBJ1-3 | TRBV19 | TRBD1 | TGTGCCAGTAGTCCGCGGACAGGGGGCCCTGGAAACACCATATATTTT | CASSPRTGGPGNTIYF
14 | . | TRBJ1-2 | TRBV10-3 | . | TGTGCCATCAGTGAGTCAAGGGCAGGGCTTGGCTACACCTTC | CAISESRAGLGYTF